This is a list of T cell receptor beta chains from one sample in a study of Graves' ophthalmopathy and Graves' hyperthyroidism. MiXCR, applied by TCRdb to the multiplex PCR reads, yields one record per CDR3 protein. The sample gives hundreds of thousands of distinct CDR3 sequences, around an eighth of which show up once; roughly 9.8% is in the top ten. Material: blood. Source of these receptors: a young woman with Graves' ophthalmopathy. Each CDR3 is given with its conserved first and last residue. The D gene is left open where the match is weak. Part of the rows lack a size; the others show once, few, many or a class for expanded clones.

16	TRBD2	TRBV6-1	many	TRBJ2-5	TGTGCCAGCTCCCAAGGGGCGCTAGCGGGGGTGGAGACCCAGTACTTC	CASSQGALAGVETQYF
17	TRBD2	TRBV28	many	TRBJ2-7	TGTGCCAGCAGTCCCTTCCGACTAGCGGGCCTCGAATACGAGCAGTACTTC	CASSPFRLAGLEYEQYF
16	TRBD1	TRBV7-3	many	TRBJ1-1	TGTGCCAGCAGCCATCGGGACAGGGGAAGTAGCACTGAAGCTTTCTTT	CASSHRDRGSSTEAFF
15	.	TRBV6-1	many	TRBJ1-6	TGTGCCAGCAGTGAAGACAGGGCAAGGGATTCACCCCTCCACTTT	CASSEDRARDSPLHF
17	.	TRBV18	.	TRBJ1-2	TGTGCCAGCTCACCTCCTATAAGGGACTTGTATAACTATGGCTACACCTTC	CASSPPIRDLYNYGYTF
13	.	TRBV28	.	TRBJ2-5	TGTGCCAGCACAGGGCCGGGGTTGGTGACCCAGTACTTC	CASTGPGLVTQYF
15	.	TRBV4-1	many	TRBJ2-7	TGCGCCAGCAGCCAAAGCACAGGAGCGGGCTACGAGCAGTACTTC	CASSQSTGAGYEQYF
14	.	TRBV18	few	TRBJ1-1	TGTGCCAGCTCACCAGACCGCAAAAAGCCGTCCGAAGTCTTT	CASSPDRKKPSEVF
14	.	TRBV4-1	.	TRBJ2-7	TGCGCCAGCAGCCCGGCTCGGGGGACCTCCGAGCAGTACTTC	CASSPARGTSEQYF
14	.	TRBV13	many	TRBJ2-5	TGTGCCAGCAGCCCCCTGGGAGGACGGGAGACCCAGTACTTC	CASSPLGGRETQYF
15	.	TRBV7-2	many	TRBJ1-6	TGTGCCAGCAGCTTGGTGAGCTCCTATAATTCACCCCTCCACTTT	CASSLVSSYNSPLHF
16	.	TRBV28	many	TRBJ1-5	TGTGCCAGCAGTTTCAGGGGCGAAGGGAATAATCAGCCCCAGCATTTT	CASSFRGEGNNQPQHF
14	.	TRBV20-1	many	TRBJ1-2	TGCAGTGCCGCTCCACCGGTTTTAAGCTATGGCTACACCTTC	CSAAPPVLSYGYTF
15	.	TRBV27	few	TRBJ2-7	TGTGCCATCAGTTTACAACAGCCCGGGAGAGACGAGCAGTACTTC	CAISLQQPGRDEQYF
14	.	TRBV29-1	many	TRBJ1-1	TGCAGCGTCGGTTCGGGACACCAGAACACTGAAGCTTTCTTT	CSVGSGHQNTEAFF
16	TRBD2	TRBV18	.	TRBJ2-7	TGTGCCAGCTCACCATTGCCCGGGACTACAACGTACGAGCAGTACTTC	CASSPLPGTTTYEQYF
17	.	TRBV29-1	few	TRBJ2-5	TGCAGCGTTGAAGATTGGATGATAACAGGATACCAAGAGACCCAGTACTTC	CSVEDWMITGYQETQYF
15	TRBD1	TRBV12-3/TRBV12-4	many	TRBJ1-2	TGTGCCAGCAGCCCATCGGACAGGGTAGGGTATGGCTACACCTTC	CASSPSDRVGYGYTF
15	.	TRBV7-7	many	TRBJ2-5	TGTGCTAGCAGCCTAGGAGGGTGGACCCAAGAGACCCAGTACTTC	CASSLGGWTQETQYF
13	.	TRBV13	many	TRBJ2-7	TGTGCCAGCCGGAGGGGGGAATCCTACGAGCAGTACTTC	CASRRGESYEQYF
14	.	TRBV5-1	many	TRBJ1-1	TGCGCCAGCAGCTTGTCCTCCATGGACACTGAAGCTTTCTTT	CASSLSSMDTEAFF
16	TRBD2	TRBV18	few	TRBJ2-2	TGTGCCAGCTCACCTAGCGGGGCTATGAACACCGGGGAGCTGTTTTTT	CASSPSGAMNTGELFF
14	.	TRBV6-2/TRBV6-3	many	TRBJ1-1	TGTGCCAGCAGTTACTCAACCGAGAGCACTGAAGCTTTCTTT	CASSYSTESTEAFF
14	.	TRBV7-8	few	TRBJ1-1	TGTGCCAGCAGCTTAGTTCAGGGTACCACTGAAGCTTTCTTT	CASSLVQGTTEAFF
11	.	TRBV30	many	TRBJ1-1	TGTGCCTGGCTAGATGGCACTGAAGCTTTCTTT	CAWLDGTEAFF
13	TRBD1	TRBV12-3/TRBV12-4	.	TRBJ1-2	TGTGCCAGCAGCACGAGGACAGGGAAAGGCTACACCTTC	CASSTRTGKGYTF
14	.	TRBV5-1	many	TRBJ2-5	TGCGCCAGCAGCTTTAGGAGGAACCAAGAGACCCAGTACTTC	CASSFRRNQETQYF
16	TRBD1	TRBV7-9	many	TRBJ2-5	TGTGCCAGCAGCCCCCGTTACCAGGGGGAGAAAGAGACCCAGTACTTC	CASSPRYQGEKETQYF
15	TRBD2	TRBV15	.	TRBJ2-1	TGTGCCACCAGCGTCGAATTAGCGGGAGAAAATGAGCAGTTCTTC	CATSVELAGENEQFF
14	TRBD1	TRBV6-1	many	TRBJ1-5	TGTGCCAGCAGTCCTACAGGGGGCACTCAGCCCCAGCATTTT	CASSPTGGTQPQHF
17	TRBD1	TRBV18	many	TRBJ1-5	TGTGCCAGCTCACCACCAGGGTCAGGGGGCAGCGGTCAGCCCCAGCATTTT	CASSPPGSGGSGQPQHF
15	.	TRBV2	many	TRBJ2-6	TGTGCCAGCAGTGAAGTAAGCTCTGGGGCCAACGTCCTGACTTTC	CASSEVSSGANVLTF
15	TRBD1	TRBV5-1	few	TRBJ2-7	TGCGCCAGTTCGCCGATTCAGACAGGGGTCGGCGAGCAGTACTTC	CASSPIQTGVGEQYF
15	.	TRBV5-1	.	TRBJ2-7	TGCGCCAGCAGCTTGACGGCGGACCCCAGGGGTGAGCAGTACTTC	CASSLTADPRGEQYF
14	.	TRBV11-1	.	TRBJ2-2	TGTGCCAGCAGCTTACCCCCCGCGGCCGGGGAGCTGTTTTTT	CASSLPPAAGELFF
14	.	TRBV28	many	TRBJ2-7	TGTGCCAGCAGTCCCCGGGACACTACCTACGAGCAGTACTTC	CASSPRDTTYEQYF
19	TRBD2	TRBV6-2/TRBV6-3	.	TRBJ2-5	TGTGCCAGCAGCCCTAGGAGACGGAGCGGGAGGGGATTTGAGGAGACCCAGTACTTC	CASSPRRRSGRGFEETQYF
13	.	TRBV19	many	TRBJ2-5	TGTGCCAGTAGTATCCAAGAGTTGAGTGCCCAGTACTTC	CASSIQELSAQYF
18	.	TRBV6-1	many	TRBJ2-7	TGTGCCAGCAGTGAAAAGCCAGGGGGGTGGGAGGGCCTCTACGAGCAGTACTTC	CASSEKPGGWEGLYEQYF
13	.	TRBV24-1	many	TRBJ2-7	TGTGCCACCAGTGATGGGTTGCGGTACGAGCAGTACTTC	CATSDGLRYEQYF
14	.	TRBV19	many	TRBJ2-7	TGTGCCAGTAGTATCTACACCGGTGCTTACGAGCAGTACTTC	CASSIYTGAYEQYF
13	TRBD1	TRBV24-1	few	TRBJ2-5	TGTGCCACCCGGCCCAGACAGGGAGAGACCCAGTACTTC	CATRPRQGETQYF
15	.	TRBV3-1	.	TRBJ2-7	TGTGCCAGCAGCCAAGACGGGCTCGCACTCGACGAGCAGTACTTC	CASSQDGLALDEQYF
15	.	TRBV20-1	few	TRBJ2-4	TGCAGTGCTAGCTTTGGTATTAGGGCCAAAAACATTCAGTACTTC	CSASFGIRAKNIQYF
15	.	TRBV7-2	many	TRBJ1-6	TGTGCCGCTCGGGGCAGAGGTTCTTGGGACTCACCCCTCCACTTT	CAARGRGSWDSPLHF
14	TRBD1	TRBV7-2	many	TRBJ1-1	TGTGCCAGCGGTCGACTGGGACAGGGGTCTGAAGCTTTCTTT	CASGRLGQGSEAFF
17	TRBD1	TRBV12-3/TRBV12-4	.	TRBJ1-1	TGTGCCAGCAGTTTTGGGACAGGTGGGACGATAGACACTGAAGCTTTCTTT	CASSFGTGGTIDTEAFF
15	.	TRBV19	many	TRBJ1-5	TGTGCCAGTAGTAGAATAAGTGCGGGGGCACAGCCCCAGCATTTT	CASSRISAGAQPQHF
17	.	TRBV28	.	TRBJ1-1	TGTGCCAGCAGTTTTCCCCAAGTCAGGGAGCGGATGACTGAAGCTTTCTTT	CASSFPQVRERMTEAFF
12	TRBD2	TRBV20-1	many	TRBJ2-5	TGCAGTGCTCTAGCGGGAGGGGGAGCCCAGTACTTC	CSALAGGGAQYF
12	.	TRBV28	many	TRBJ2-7	TGTGCCAGCAGGTACAGGGAAGGCGAGCAGTACTTC	CASRYREGEQYF
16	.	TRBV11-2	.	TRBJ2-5	TGTGCCAGCAGCTTAGGGGGCGGGATGTCCCAAGAGACCCAGTACTTC	CASSLGGGMSQETQYF
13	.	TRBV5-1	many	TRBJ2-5	TGCGCCACCTCTCGGGACTTACAAGAGACCCAGTACTTC	CATSRDLQETQYF
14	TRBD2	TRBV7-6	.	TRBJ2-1	TGTGCCAGCAGCTTAGTCTCGCTAGCGGTCGAGCAGTTCTTC	CASSLVSLAVEQFF
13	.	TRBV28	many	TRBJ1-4	TGTGCCAGCAAACGGGGACTAACTGAAAAACTGTTTTTT	CASKRGLTEKLFF